This TCR beta chain is from a study of cytomegalovirus exposure and HLA in healthy donors. Study background: Genetic ancestry analysis placed around 76% of the roughly 400 donors that were genotyped in the Caucasian-associated cluster. Study-level results: The presence/absence work took it that sequencing depth was about the same across donors.

With 60 Vbeta and 13 Jbeta primers, the PCR was carried out. TCRdb's table, derived via immunoSEQ multiplex PCR, lists solely in-frame clones and lacks some. The sample lists tens of thousands of clones; 65% to 85% were seen once. Donors in the study were healthy people who gave bone marrow. As for this clone: Its antigen is currently unknown.

Sequencing used PBMCs. The sequence came from a woman aged 25 to 39 in good health and CMV-seronegative.

CDR3 DNA: TGTGCCAGCATCAAGACAGGCCAAGAGACCCAGTACTTC. Translating gives CASIKTGQETQYF. This chain joins TRBV7-2 and TRBJ2-5, with D possibly matching TRBD1 (6 bases). Trimming stripped 7 bases from V and 1 base from J, with 10 bases between. In germline, CDR1 is SGHTA, CDR2 FQGNSA. The CDR3 is made up of 13 amino acids.